These 15 T cell receptor beta chains share one sample of origin, sequenced in a study of naive and memory T cell subsets. Two oligonucleotides, mixed equimolar, formed the beta constant-region primer covering TRBC1 and TRBC2. Nested alpha and beta constant-region primers with the SP2 primer drove four PCR rounds on ligated cDNA. Each CDR3 protein is one row after TCRdb ran MiXCR on the UMI-ligation and nested PCR reads. This table has 20,000 to 25,000 distinct CDR3 sequences, around 8.8% appearing once. Sequencing was done on a sample of central memory CD8+ T cells from blood. Receptors originate from a human donor in good health.

This chain connects TRBV12-3 or TRBV12-4 to TRBJ2-7; TRBD1 is a possible D gene (5 bases). The CDR3 is 12 amino acids. Trimming removed 4 bases at V and 2 bases at J, with 6 bases between. CDR3 loop: CASSSGTYEQYF. The CDR3 region has the DNA TGTGCCAGCAGTTCAGGGACCTACGAGCAGTACTTC.

This chain connects TRBV3-1 to TRBJ2-7; 10 bases are a match to TRBD2. Germline V gives CDR1 LGHDT, CDR2 YNNKEL (reference sequence). This CDR3 has 15 amino acids. The junction had 3 bases not matched to a gene; V was cut back by 0 bases and J by 4 bases. The CDR3 nucleotides read TGTGCCAGCAGCCAAGATACTAGCGGGGTTTACGAGCAGTACTTC. This sequence encodes CASSQDTSGVYEQYF.

The chain joins TRBV6-5 to TRBJ2-1, with 13 bases lining up with TRBD2. J gave up 6 bases and V 0 bases, and 14 bases lay outside the gene matches. The CDR3 covers 20 residues. The germline CDR1 and CDR2 sequences are MNHEY and SVGAGI. The CDR3 protein is CASSYSKPGLAGLGANEQFF. CDR3 DNA sequence: TGTGCCAGCAGTTACTCGAAACCGGGACTAGCGGGGCTAGGGGCCAATGAGCAGTTCTTC.

This clonotype was recorded at least ten times. The chain joins TRBV20-1 to TRBJ2-7; D unresolved. The CDR3 totals 11 residues. Germline V gene lookup returns CDR1 DFQATT and CDR2 SNEGSKA (reference sequence). The V and J ends lost 2 bases and 3 bases respectively, with 5 bases between them. The CDR3 protein is CSARQHYEQYF. CDR3 in DNA: TGCAGTGCTAGACAGCACTACGAGCAGTACTTC.

This clonotype has more than one count but fewer than ten. A clone one base away is much larger, so this may be a read error. A read error is likely, as this CDR3 ends without the conserved phenylalanine or tryptophan. The rearrangement links TRBV4-1 to TRBJ2-3; 15 bases map to TRBD2. The CDR3 sequence is 18 residues long. The germline gives CDR1 MGHRA, CDR2 YSYEKL. V lost 4 bases to trimming and J lost 4 bases; unmatched junction nucleotides: 9. CDR3 sequence reads: CASSPGLAGGGDSDTQYS. The CDR3 region has the DNA TGCGCCAGCAGCCCGGGACTAGCGGGAGGCGGGGATTCAGATACGCAGTATTCT.

This clonotype appeared a few times. The chain employs TRBV12-3 or TRBV12-4 and TRBJ2-3; 7 nucleotides line up with TRBD2. The CDR3 totals 17 residues. Unmatched junction bases numbered 15, after V lost 6 bases and J lost 3 bases. The CDR3 is CASRAISGARRTDTQYF. Written as DNA, the CDR3 is TGTGCCAGCAGAGCCATAAGCGGGGCTCGAAGAACAGATACGCAGTATTTT.

Ten or more counts support this clonotype. The chain combines TRBV6-5 with TRBJ1-4; no firm D call. Trimming removed 0 bases at V and 3 bases at J, with 8 bases between. CDR1 MNHEY and CDR2 SVGAGI come from the germline V gene. CDR3 size: 15 residues. The CDR3 bases are TGTGCCAGCAGTTACTCCCAGCTCGCTAATGAAAAACTGTTTTTT. Translating it yields CASSYSQLANEKLFF.

For the CDR3, the DNA is TGTGCCAGCAGTGACTCAGAAAATGAGCAGTTCTTC. It yields the protein CASSDSENEQFF. J is TRBJ2-1 and V is TRBV6-4; no reliable D call. Trimming removed 0 bases at V and 7 bases at J, with 4 bases between. The CDR3 is made up of 12 amino acids. The germline gives CDR1 MRHNA, CDR2 SNTAGT.

The chain carries TRBV4-1 and TRBJ2-7, with a possible D match to TRBD1 (5 bases). The germline gives CDR1 MGHRA, CDR2 YSYEKL. Trimming pared 1 base from V and 5 bases from J, leaving 12 bases between. The CDR3 covers 14 residues. The CDR3, as DNA: TGCGCCAGCAGCCAAGTGAGGTCCAGGGACGAGCAGTACTTC. This sequence encodes CASSQVRSRDEQYF.

V is TRBV7-9 and J is TRBJ2-1, with a tentative D call TRBD1 (6 bases). Trimming shortened V by 6 bases and J by 0 bases, and 15 bases separated the two germline ends. The germline CDR1 and CDR2 sequences are SEHNR and FQNEAQ (reference sequence). CDR3 size: 16 residues. CDR3: CASRPQGIASYNEQFF. DNA of the CDR3: TGTGCCAGCAGACCTCAGGGGATAGCCTCCTACAATGAGCAGTTCTTC.

This clonotype came up many times. The chain combines TRBV2 with TRBJ2-1; no clear D. This CDR3 has 13 residues. Trimming took 6 bases from V and 2 from J, leaving 8 bases between them. In germline, CDR1 is SNHLY, CDR2 FYNNEI. The CDR3, as DNA: TGTGCCAGCAGGGACCCCCCCTACAATGAGCAGTTCTTC. It is translated as CASRDPPYNEQFF.

This clonotype turned up a few times. The J gene is TRBJ2-1, the V gene TRBV6-4; 9 bases map to TRBD2. J gave up 9 bases and V 6 bases, and 6 bases lay outside the gene matches. CDR3 size: 13 residues. Germline CDR1 is MRHNA and CDR2 is SNTAGT. This CDR3 is CASSRTSAGEQFF. The CDR3 coding sequence is TGTGCCAGCAGCCGGACTAGCGCGGGTGAGCAGTTCTTC.

This clonotype came up a few times. The gene calls are TRBV6-6 and TRBJ2-7; D remains ambiguous. Trimming left V 3 bases short and J 5 bases short, with 11 bases between. Germline V CDR1 and CDR2: MNHNY, SVGAGI (reference sequence). CDR3 length: 13 residues. The chain's CDR3 is CASSYSLAHEQYF. The DNA of the CDR3 is TGTGCCAGCAGTTATAGTCTTGCGCACGAGCAGTACTTC.

This clonotype was found many times. The chain combines TRBV12-3 or TRBV12-4 with TRBJ1-5; perhaps TRBD1 as D (6 bases). V gave up 5 bases and J gave up 3 bases, with 11 bases separating them. The CDR3 length is 14 residues. CDR3 nucleotide sequence: TGTGCCAGCAGTCCCGGACAGTTCAATCAGCCCCAGCATTTT. Residues: CASSPGQFNQPQHF.

This clonotype occurred many times. The chain employs TRBV9 and TRBJ2-7; D tentatively reads TRBD1 or TRBD2 (5 bases each). Germline V gene sequence: CDR1 SGDLS, CDR2 YYNGEE. This CDR3 is built from 14 residues. V lost 4 bases, J lost 6 bases, and 17 bases lay in between. The CDR3 protein is CASSIRDQAREQYF. Here the CDR3 DNA reads TGTGCCAGCAGCATCCGGGACCAGGCCCGCGAGCAGTACTTC.